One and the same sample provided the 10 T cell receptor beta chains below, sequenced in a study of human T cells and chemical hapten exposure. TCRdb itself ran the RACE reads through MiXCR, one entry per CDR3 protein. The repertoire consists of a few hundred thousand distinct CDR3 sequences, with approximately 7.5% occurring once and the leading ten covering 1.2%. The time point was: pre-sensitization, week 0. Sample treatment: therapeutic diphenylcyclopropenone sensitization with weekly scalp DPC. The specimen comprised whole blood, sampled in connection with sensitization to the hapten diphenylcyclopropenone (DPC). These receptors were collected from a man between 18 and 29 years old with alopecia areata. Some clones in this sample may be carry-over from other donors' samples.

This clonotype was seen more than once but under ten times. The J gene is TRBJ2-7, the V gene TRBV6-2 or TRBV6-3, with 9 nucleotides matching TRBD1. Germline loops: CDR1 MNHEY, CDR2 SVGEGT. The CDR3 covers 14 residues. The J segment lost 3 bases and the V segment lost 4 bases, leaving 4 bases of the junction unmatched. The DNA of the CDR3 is TGTGCCAGCAGTTTACAGGACAGGGGCTACGAGCAGTACTTC. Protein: CASSLQDRGYEQYF.

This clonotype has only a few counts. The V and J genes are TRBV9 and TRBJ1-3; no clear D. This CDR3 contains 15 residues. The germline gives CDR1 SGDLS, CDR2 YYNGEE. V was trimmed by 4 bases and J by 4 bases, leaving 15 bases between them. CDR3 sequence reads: CASSPALMEGNTIYF. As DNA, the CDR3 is TGTGCCAGCAGCCCCGCCTTGATGGAAGGAAACACCATATATTTT.

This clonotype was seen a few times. The DNA of the CDR3 is TGTGCCAGCAGCTTACGGAAAGGGGCCAACTATGGCTACACCTTC. This encodes CASSLRKGANYGYTF. This sequence joins TRBV7-8 and TRBJ1-2, with TRBD1 as a possible D gene (5 bases). Trimming removed 2 bases at V and 2 bases at J, with 12 bases between. The V gene's germline CDR1 is SGHVS and CDR2 FQNEAQ. CDR3 length: 15 amino acids.

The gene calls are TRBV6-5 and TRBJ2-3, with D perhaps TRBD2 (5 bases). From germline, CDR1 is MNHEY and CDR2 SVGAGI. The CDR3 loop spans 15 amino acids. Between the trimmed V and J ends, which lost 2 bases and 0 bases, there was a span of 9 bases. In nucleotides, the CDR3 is TGTGCCAGCAGTTACCTCCGGGGTAGCACAGATACGCAGTATTTT. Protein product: CASSYLRGSTDTQYF.

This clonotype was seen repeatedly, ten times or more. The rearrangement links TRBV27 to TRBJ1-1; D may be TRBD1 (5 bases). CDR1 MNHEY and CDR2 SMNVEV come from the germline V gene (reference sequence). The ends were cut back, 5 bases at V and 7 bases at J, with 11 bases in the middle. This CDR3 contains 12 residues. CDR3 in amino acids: CASSLRDGEAFF. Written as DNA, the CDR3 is TGTGCCAGCAGTCTCCGGGACGGTGAAGCTTTCTTT.

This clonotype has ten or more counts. CDR3 DNA: TGCAGTTCCCCTAAACAGGGGAGAGATACGCAGTATTTT. It codes for CSSPKQGRDTQYF. The rearrangement uses TRBV20-1 and TRBJ2-3; 7 nucleotides align to TRBD1. The germline CDR1 and CDR2 sequences are DFQATT and SNEGSKA (reference sequence). J gave up 5 bases and V 8 bases, and 10 bases lay outside the gene matches. This CDR3 comprises 13 residues.

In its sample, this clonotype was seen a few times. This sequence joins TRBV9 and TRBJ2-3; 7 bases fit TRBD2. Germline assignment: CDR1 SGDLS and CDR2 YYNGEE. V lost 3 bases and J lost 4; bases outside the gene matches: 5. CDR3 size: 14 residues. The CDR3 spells CASSGKRGADTQYF. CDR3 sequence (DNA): TGTGCCAGCAGCGGGAAGCGGGGAGCAGATACGCAGTATTTT.

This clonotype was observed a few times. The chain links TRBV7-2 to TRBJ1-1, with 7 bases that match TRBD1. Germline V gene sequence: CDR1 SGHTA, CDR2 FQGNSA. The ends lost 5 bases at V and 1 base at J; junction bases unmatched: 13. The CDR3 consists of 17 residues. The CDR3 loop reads CASSGDSSFGWNTEAFF. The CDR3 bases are TGTGCCAGCAGCGGGGACAGTTCCTTCGGGTGGAACACTGAAGCTTTCTTT.

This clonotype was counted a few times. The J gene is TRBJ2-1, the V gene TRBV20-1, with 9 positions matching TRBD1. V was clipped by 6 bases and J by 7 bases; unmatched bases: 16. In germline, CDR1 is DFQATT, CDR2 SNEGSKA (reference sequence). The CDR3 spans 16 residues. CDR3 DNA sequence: TGCAGTGCCGGGGTGATCCGGGACAGGGAGGGTAATGAGCAGTTCTTC. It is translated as CSAGVIRDREGNEQFF.

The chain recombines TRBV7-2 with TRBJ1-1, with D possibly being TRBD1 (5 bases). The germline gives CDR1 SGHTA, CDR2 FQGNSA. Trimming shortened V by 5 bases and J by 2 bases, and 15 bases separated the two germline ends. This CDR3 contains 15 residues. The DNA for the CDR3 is TGTGCCAGCAGCCCAAGACAGCTGGCTAACACTGAAGCTTTCTTT. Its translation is CASSPRQLANTEAFF.